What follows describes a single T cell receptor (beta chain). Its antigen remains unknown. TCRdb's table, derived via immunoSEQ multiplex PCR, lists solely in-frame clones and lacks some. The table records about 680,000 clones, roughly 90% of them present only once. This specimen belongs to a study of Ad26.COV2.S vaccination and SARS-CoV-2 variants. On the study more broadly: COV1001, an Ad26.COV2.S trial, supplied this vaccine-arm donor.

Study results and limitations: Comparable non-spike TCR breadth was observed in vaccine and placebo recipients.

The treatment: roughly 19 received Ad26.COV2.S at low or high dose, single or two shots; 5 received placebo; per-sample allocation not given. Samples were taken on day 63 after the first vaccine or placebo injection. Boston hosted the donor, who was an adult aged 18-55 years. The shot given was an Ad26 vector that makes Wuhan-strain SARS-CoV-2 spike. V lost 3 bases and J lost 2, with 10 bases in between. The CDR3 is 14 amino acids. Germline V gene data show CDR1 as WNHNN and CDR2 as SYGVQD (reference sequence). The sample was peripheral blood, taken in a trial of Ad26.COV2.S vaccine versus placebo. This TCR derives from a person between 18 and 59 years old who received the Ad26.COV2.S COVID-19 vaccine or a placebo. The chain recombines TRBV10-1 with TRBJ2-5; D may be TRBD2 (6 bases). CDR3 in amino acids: CASSDRDSQETQYF. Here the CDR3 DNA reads TGCGCCAGCAGTGATCGGGACTCACAAGAGACCCAGTACTTC.